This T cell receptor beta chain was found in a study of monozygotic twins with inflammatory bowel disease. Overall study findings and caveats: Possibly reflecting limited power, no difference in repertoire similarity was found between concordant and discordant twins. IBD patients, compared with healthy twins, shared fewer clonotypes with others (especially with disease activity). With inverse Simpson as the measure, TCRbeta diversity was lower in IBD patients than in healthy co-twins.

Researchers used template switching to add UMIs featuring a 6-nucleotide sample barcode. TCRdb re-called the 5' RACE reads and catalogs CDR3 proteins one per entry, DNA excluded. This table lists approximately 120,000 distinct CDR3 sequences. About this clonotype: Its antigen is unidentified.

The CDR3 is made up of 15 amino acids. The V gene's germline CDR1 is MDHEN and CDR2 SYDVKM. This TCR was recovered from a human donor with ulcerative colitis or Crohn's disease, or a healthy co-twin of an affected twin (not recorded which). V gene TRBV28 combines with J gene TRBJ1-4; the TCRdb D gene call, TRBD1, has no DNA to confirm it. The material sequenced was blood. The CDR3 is CASRPVWGQNEKLFF. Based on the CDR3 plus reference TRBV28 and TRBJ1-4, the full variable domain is DVKVTQSSRYLVKRTGEKVFLECVQDMDHENMFWYRQDPGLGLRLIYFSYDVKMKEKGDIPEGYSVSREKKERFSLILESASTNQTSMYLCASRPVWGQNEKLFFGSGTQLSVL.